Sequencing of this TCR beta chain was carried out in a study of OX40 agonist ivuxolimab in advanced cancers. Study conclusions and caveats: Among the lowest peripheral clonal expansion occurred in 0.1-3.0 mg/kg partial responders.

To note about this clone: Its antigen is as yet unknown.

TCRdb's table, derived via immunoSEQ multiplex PCR, lists solely in-frame clones and lacks some. The sample holds roughly 60,000 clones, around 80% seen once. The CDR3 contains 18 residues. V was clipped by 5 bases and J by 7 bases; unmatched bases: 12. The germline CDR1 and CDR2 sequences are MDHEN and SYDVKM. The V and J genes are TRBV28 and TRBJ2-1; TRBD2 matches 15 bases. This specimen consisted of CD4+ or CD8+ T cells sorted from blood, obtained in a trial of the OX40 agonist ivuxolimab. The sequence was obtained from an adult with an advanced solid tumor such as melanoma, head and neck, liver or kidney cancer. The CDR3 reads CASSPGTSGRRRWNEQFF. CDR3 coding DNA: TGTGCCAGCAGTCCAGGGACTAGCGGGAGGAGGAGGTGGAATGAGCAGTTCTTC.